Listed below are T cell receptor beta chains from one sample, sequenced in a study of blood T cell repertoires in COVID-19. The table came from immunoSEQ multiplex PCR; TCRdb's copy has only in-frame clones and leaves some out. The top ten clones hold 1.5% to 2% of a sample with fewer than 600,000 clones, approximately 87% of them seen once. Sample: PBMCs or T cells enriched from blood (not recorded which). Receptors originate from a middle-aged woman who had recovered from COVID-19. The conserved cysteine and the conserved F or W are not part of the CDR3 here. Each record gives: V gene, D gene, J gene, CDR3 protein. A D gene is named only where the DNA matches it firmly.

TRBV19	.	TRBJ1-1	ASRAQGSTEAF
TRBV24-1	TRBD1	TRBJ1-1	ATRGQGMNTEAF
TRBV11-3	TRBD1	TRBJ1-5	ASSKTGDNQPQH
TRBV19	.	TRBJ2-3	ASTPSNSRTDTQY
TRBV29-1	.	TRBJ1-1	SAKDLNTEAF
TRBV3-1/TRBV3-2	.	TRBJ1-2	ASSPAGQAYYGYT
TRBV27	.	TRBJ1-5	ASRPTGTNQPQH
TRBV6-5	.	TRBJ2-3	ASSLGDTQY
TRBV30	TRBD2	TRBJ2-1	AWGTSGRYHNEQF
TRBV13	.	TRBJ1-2	ASSSRIVGYT
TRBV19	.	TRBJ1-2	ASSRSGRPPANYGYT
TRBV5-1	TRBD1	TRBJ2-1	ASSRSQGQGYNEQF
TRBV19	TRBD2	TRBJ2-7	ASSMTSGIYEQY
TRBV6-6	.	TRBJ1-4	ASSLLGFGRGNEKLF
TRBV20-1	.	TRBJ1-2	SARDLYGYT
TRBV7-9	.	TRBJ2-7	ASSFTGTGYEQY
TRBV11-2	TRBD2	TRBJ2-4	ASSLGGGNIQY
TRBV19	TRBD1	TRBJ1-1	ASSNPGGVMDTEAF